This TCR beta chain is drawn from a study of blood T cell repertoires in COVID-19. Study summary: COVID-19 samples from acute and convalescent phases originated in the United States, Italy and Spain. From T cells, B-cell-depleted T cells, or PBMCs came the material, which was cDNA or gDNA.

Study processing details: Counts of nucleated cells, estimated from reference gene primer amplification, were obtained. TCRdb keeps only in-frame clones here, not all; method: immunoSEQ multiplex PCR. V, J and clone size were drawn from that table, and D and trimming were deduced from the DNA. The data contain roughly 100,000 clones, about 82% of them singletons. Germline CDR1 reads SGHRS; CDR2 reads YFSETQ. The CDR3 loop spans 16 amino acids. After removal of 4 bases from V and 8 bases from J, the junction contained 6 bases not matched to a gene. The sample consisted of peripheral blood. The TCR comes from a man of 80 years or more with COVID-19, enrolled during active disease. This chain uses TRBV5-1 with TRBJ2-1, with 16 nucleotides matching TRBD2. Here the CDR3 reads CASSTGLAGGPDEQFF. The CDR3 DNA sequence: TGCGCCAGCAGCACGGGACTAGCGGGAGGGCCTGATGAGCAGTTCTTC.